What follows are 14 T cell receptor beta chains derived from one specimen sequenced in a study of blood T cell repertoires in COVID-19. Method: immunoSEQ multiplex PCR; TCRdb's copy keeps in-frame clones and lacks some. The sample lists roughly 66,000 clones, about 80% occurring once. The material sequenced was peripheral blood. All receptors come from a man between 60 and 75 years old with acute or convalescent COVID-19.

The genes are TRBV27 and TRBJ1-6; TRBD1 is a possible D gene (6 bases). The CDR3 covers 16 residues. Germline CDR1 reads MNHEY; CDR2 reads SMNVEV (reference sequence). V dropped 3 bases and J dropped 5 bases, with 14 bases sitting between them. The CDR3 spells CASSFRQGINNSPLHF. The CDR3 DNA reads as TGTGCCAGCAGTTTCCGGCAGGGGATAAATAATTCACCCCTCCACTTT.

The chain is built from TRBV18 and TRBJ2-1; D is perhaps TRBD1 (5 bases). Germline loops: CDR1 KGHSH, CDR2 LQKENI. This CDR3 spans 14 amino acids. Trimming pared 5 bases from V and 2 bases from J, leaving 10 bases between. The CDR3 loop is CASSSRTPYNEQFF. The CDR3 region has the DNA TGTGCCAGCTCATCCCGGACACCCTACAATGAGCAGTTCTTC.

This rearrangement joins TRBV7-9 to TRBJ2-1; D unclear. V lost 5 bases and J 6 bases, leaving 5 bases between the germline ends. This CDR3 region has 11 residues. CDR1 and CDR2 from the germline V gene are SEHNR and FQNEAQ (reference sequence). The CDR3 spells CASSLPNEQFF. DNA for the CDR3: TGTGCCAGCAGCCTTCCCAATGAGCAGTTCTTC. The full variable domain, rest sourced from reference TRBV7-9 and TRBJ2-1, is DTGVSQNPRHKITKRGQNVTFRCDPISEHNRLYWYRQTLGQGPEFLTYFQNEAQLEKSRLLSDRFSAERPKGSFSTLEIQRTEQGDSAMYLCASSLPNEQFFGPGTRLTVL.

The sample holds a few counts of this clone. The rearrangement uses TRBV10-3 and TRBJ2-4, with TRBD1 identical over 7 bases. The CDR3 sequence is 15 residues long. Germline trimming cut 6 bases from V and 7 bases from J; bases unmatched to any gene: 12. Germline V gene lookup returns CDR1 ENHRY and CDR2 SYGVKD. The CDR3 protein is CAISRQGDVANIQYF. The CDR3 DNA is TGTGCCATCAGCAGACAGGGAGATGTAGCGAACATTCAGTACTTC.

The J gene is TRBJ2-5, the V gene TRBV5-6; 10 bases align to TRBD1. The CDR3 totals 14 residues. Per germline, CDR1 SGHDT and CDR2 YYEEEE. V lost 7 bases to trimming and J lost 0 bases; unmatched junction nucleotides: 3. The CDR3 sequence is CASGGQGNQETQYF. The CDR3 region has the DNA TGTGCCAGCGGGGGACAGGGGAACCAAGAGACCCAGTACTTC.

The count of this clone is one. The chain employs TRBV20-1 and TRBJ2-1; D may be TRBD2 (6 bases). The CDR3 is made up of 12 amino acids. V lost 3 bases to trimming and J lost 9 bases, with 12 bases between them. Germline V gives CDR1 DFQATT, CDR2 SNEGSKA (reference sequence). The CDR3 DNA reads TGCAGTGCTAGTGGCGGGGTCGGTGAGCAGTTCTTC. It codes for CSASGGVGEQFF.

This sequence joins TRBV5-1 and TRBJ1-1, with D perhaps matching TRBD1 (6 bases). CDR3 length: 13 residues. Looked up from germline, CDR1 is SGHRS and CDR2 is YFSETQ. V was shortened by 5 bases and J by 6 bases, with 14 bases between the two germline ends. The DNA for the CDR3 is TGCGCCAGCAGACGACAGGACGGCTCTGAAGCTTTCTTT. Translation gives CASRRQDGSEAFF.

The chain uses TRBV30 and TRBJ2-2; TRBD2 aligns across 10 bases. This CDR3 is built from 20 residues. Germline CDR1 reads GTSNPN; CDR2 reads SVGIG (reference sequence). V shed 0 bases, J shed 5 bases, and the junction held 18 bases outside the gene matches. The CDR3 reads CAWSVQVGKRGGSRTGELFF. CDR3 nucleotides: TGTGCCTGGAGTGTACAGGTCGGGAAGCGGGGGGGCTCCAGGACCGGGGAGCTGTTTTTT.

This chain connects TRBV27 to TRBJ1-1; 9 bases line up with TRBD1. Trimming removed 2 bases from V and 4 bases from J; junction bases left unmatched: 8. CDR3 size: 16 residues. CDR1 is MNHEY and CDR2 is SMNVEV in the germline V gene (reference sequence). CDR3 protein: CASSLGTGKGGTEAFF. The DNA for the CDR3 is TGTGCCAGCAGTTTAGGGACAGGGAAGGGAGGCACTGAAGCTTTCTTT.

This clone has more than one count but fewer than ten. V gene TRBV5-6 combines with J gene TRBJ1-1; D unclear. Germline CDR1 SGHDT, CDR2 YYEEEE. V gave up 2 bases and J gave up 7 bases, with 9 bases separating them. The CDR3 loop spans 12 amino acids. CDR3 protein: CASSFTYNEAFF. The CDR3 DNA is TGTGCCAGCAGCTTTACATACAATGAAGCTTTCTTT.

The rearrangement joins TRBV21-1 to TRBJ2-3; TRBD1 is the table's D call and was not checked against the DNA. TRBV21-1 is given as a pseudogene. This CDR3 is built from 15 residues. The CDR3 DNA follows: TGTGCCAGCAGCAGTACAGGGGCCTTCACAGATACGCAGTATTTT. Translated, it gives CASSSTGAFTDTQYF.

The chain carries TRBV28 and TRBJ2-2; perhaps TRBD1 as D (6 bases). Germline V gene lookup returns CDR1 MDHEN and CDR2 SYDVKM. The V end was cut by 10 bases, the J end by 5 bases, with 17 bases between. The CDR3 is 14 amino acids. CDR3 residues: CATSPRGRTGELFF. The DNA for the CDR3 is TGTGCCACCTCGCCCAGGGGAAGAACCGGGGAGCTGTTTTTT. The variable domain in full, completed from reference TRBV28 and TRBJ2-2, reads DVKVTQSSRYLVKRTGEKVFLECVQDMDHENMFWYRQDPGLGLRLIYFSYDVKMKEKGDIPEGYSVSREKKERFSLILESASTNQTSMYLCATSPRGRTGELFFGEGSRLTVL.

The J gene is TRBJ1-5, the V gene TRBV6-2 or TRBV6-3, with 8 bases matching TRBD1. Per germline, CDR1 MNHEY and CDR2 SVGEGT. The trim removed 2 bases at V and 0 bases at J, leaving 6 bases unmatched. The CDR3 is made up of 17 amino acids. Written as DNA, the CDR3 is TGTGCCAGCAGTTACACGGGGACAGGAGTTAGCAATCAGCCCCAGCATTTT. Translation: CASSYTGTGVSNQPQHF.

The rearrangement joins TRBV5-4 to TRBJ2-2, with TRBD2 matching 8 bases. This CDR3 has 15 residues. The ends lost 4 bases at V and 7 bases at J; junction bases unmatched: 9. CDR1 and CDR2 from the germline V gene are SGHNT and YYREEE (reference sequence). CDR3 region: CASSPREGGNGELFF. The CDR3, as DNA: TGTGCCAGCAGCCCCCGGGAGGGGGGGAACGGGGAGCTGTTTTTT. Based on the CDR3 plus reference TRBV5-4 and TRBJ2-2, the full variable domain is ETGVTQSPTHLIKTRGQQVTLRCSSQSGHNTVSWYQQALGQGPQFIFQYYREEENGRGNFPPRFSGLQFPNYSSELNVNALELDDSALYLCASSPREGGNGELFFGEGSRLTVL.